This paragraph covers one TCR beta chain sequence. The data stem from a study of blood T cell repertoires in COVID-19. The overall study: COVID-19 samples, acute and convalescent, were from the United States, Italy and Spain. In each case, the material was cDNA or gDNA derived from T cells, B-cell-depleted T cells, or PBMCs.

With V trimmed by 6 bases and J by 10 bases, 8 bases remained unmatched. CDR1 SQVTM and CDR2 ANQGSEA come from the germline V gene. The CDR3 totals 12 residues. Original methodology: Nucleated cell counts were estimated from reference gene primer amplification. Libraries were prepared by immunoSEQ multiplex PCR; TCRdb keeps only in-frame clonotypes and omits some of them. The DNA gave D and trimming, while V, J and clone size come from that table. The top ten clones hold more than 2.5% of a sample with tens of thousands of clones, 84% of them seen once. This TCR was sampled from a middle-aged man with acute or convalescent COVID-19. Source material: peripheral blood. The J gene is TRBJ2-1, the V gene TRBV29-1; 8 nucleotides match TRBD2. In nucleotides, the CDR3 is TGCAGCGTGGGGGAGCGGGGGCTCGAGCAGTTCTTC. Amino acids: CSVGERGLEQFF.